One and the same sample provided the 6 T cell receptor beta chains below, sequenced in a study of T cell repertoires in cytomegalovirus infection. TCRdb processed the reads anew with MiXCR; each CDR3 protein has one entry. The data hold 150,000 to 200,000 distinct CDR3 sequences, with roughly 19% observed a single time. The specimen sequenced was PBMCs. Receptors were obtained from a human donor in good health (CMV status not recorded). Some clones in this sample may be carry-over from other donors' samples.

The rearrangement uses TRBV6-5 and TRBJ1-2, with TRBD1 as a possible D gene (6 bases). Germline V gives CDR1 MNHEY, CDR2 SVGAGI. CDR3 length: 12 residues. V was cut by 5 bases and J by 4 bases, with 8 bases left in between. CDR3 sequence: CASSKDSYGYTF. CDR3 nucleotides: TGTGCCAGCAGTAAGGACAGCTATGGCTACACCTTC.

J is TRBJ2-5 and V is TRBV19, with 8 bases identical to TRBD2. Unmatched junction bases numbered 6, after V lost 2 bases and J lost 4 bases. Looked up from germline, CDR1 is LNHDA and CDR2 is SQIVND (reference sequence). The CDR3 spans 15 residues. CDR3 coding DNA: TGTGCCAGTAGTATAACGGGAGGGCAGGTAGAGACCCAGTACTTC. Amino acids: CASSITGGQVETQYF.

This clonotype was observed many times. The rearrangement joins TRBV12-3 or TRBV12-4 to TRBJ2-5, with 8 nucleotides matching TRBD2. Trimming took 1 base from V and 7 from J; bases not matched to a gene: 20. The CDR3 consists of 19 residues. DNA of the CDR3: TGTGCCAGCAGTTTAGTCCCTGGGGCGGGGGGCCCGCTTAGTCGGACCCAGTACTTC. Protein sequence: CASSLVPGAGGPLSRTQYF.

In nucleotides, the CDR3 is TGTGCCAGCAGCTTCACAGGGGGCCGTGTCGTCGAGCAGTACTTC. Its translation: CASSFTGGRVVEQYF. The chain links TRBV7-6 to TRBJ2-7; 9 nucleotides agree with TRBD1. Germline CDR1 and CDR2: SGHVS and FNYEAQ. There are 15 residues in the CDR3. After removal of 3 bases from V and 6 bases from J, the junction contained 9 bases not matched to a gene.

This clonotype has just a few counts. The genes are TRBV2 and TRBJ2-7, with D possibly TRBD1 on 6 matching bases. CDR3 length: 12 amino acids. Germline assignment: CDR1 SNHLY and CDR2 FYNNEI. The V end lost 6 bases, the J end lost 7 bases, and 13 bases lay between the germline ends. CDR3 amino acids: CASSTGFEEQYF. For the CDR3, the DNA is TGTGCCAGCAGCACAGGGTTCGAGGAGCAGTACTTC.

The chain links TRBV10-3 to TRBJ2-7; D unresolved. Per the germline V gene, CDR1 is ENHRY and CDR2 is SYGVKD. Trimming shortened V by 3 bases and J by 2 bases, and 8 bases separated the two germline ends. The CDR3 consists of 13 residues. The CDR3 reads CAISEGQPYEQYF. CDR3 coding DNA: TGTGCCATCAGTGAAGGGCAGCCCTACGAGCAGTACTTC.